Shown below are 26 T cell receptor beta chains from a single sample sequenced in a study of T cell repertoires in cytomegalovirus infection. TCRdb called the reads again in MiXCR, with one record for every CDR3 protein. The profile shows fewer than 400,000 distinct CDR3 sequences, 15% to 20% of them singletons. Sequencing was carried out using PBMCs. These receptors were taken from a human donor in good health (CMV status not recorded). Some clones in this sample may be carry-over from other donors' samples.

V gene TRBV7-8 combines with J gene TRBJ2-5; 9 bases line up with TRBD2. Germline V gene sequence: CDR1 SGHVS, CDR2 FQNEAQ. The V and J ends lost 1 base and 1 base, in that order; junction bases with no gene match: 4. The CDR3 consists of 16 residues. The chain's CDR3 is CASSLGLAGLQETQYF. The DNA for the CDR3 is TGTGCCAGCAGCTTAGGGCTAGCGGGGCTCCAAGAGACCCAGTACTTC.

The table lists this clonotype with many counts. This chain links TRBV7-9 with TRBJ1-2, with D possibly being TRBD1 (6 bases). Germline assignment: CDR1 SEHNR and CDR2 FQNEAQ (reference sequence). Trimming removed 3 bases at V and 4 bases at J, with 21 bases between. This CDR3 has 17 amino acids. The CDR3 sequence: CASSFTELTGRFYGYTF. The CDR3 DNA sequence: TGTGCCAGCAGCTTTACAGAATTGACAGGACGCTTCTATGGCTACACCTTC.

The chain's CDR3 is CASSGQARSYNEQFF. CDR3 coding DNA: TGTGCCAGCAGTGGACAGGCCCGCTCCTACAATGAGCAGTTCTTC. V is TRBV12-3 or TRBV12-4 and J is TRBJ2-1; 7 positions agree with TRBD1. The length of the CDR3 is 15 residues. After removal of 5 bases from V and 0 bases from J, the junction contained 4 bases not matched to a gene.

The genes are TRBV18 and TRBJ2-3; 7 bases line up with TRBD2. CDR1 is KGHSH, CDR2 LQKENI, per germline. Trimming cost V 3 bases and J 10 bases; bases outside gene matches: 10. There are 14 residues in the CDR3. The DNA of the CDR3 is TGTGCCAGCTCACCGGGCGGGACTAACCCGTCGCAGTATTTT. Its translation: CASSPGGTNPSQYF.

This clonotype was found a few times. The genes are TRBV12-3 or TRBV12-4 and TRBJ2-3; 7 bases map to TRBD1. This CDR3 has 14 residues. V dropped 4 bases and J dropped 4; count of bases not matched to a gene: 5. The CDR3, as DNA: TGTGCCAGCAGTTATAACAGGGGTCCAGATACGCAGTATTTT. Translated, it gives CASSYNRGPDTQYF.

The sample holds many counts of this clonotype. The V call is TRBV7-2, the J call TRBJ2-5; D is possibly TRBD2 (5 bases). CDR1 is SGHTA, CDR2 FQGNSA, per germline. The CDR3 spans 12 residues. Trimming removed 10 bases from V and 0 bases from J, with 9 bases in between. The CDR3 loop reads CATSGYQETQYF. The CDR3 DNA is TGTGCCACAAGCGGCTACCAAGAGACCCAGTACTTC. The full variable domain, completed using reference TRBV7-2 and TRBJ2-5, is GAGVSQSPSNKVTEKGKDVELRCDPISGHTALYWYRQSLGQGLEFLIYFQGNSAPDKSGLPSDRFSAERTGGSVSTLTIQRTQQEDSAVYLCATSGYQETQYFGPGTRLLVL.

The rearrangement uses TRBV12-3 or TRBV12-4 and TRBJ2-7, with TRBD2 as a possible D gene (5 bases). Trimming removed 6 bases from V and 7 bases from J, with 16 bases in between. This CDR3 comprises 13 residues. CDR3 loop: CASSKRYLDEQYF. The DNA of the CDR3 is TGTGCCAGCAGCAAGCGGTACCTTGATGAGCAGTACTTC.

The J gene is TRBJ2-7, the V gene TRBV7-9; 9 bases align to TRBD1. CDR3 length: 16 amino acids. CDR1 is SEHNR and CDR2 is FQNEAQ in the germline V gene (reference sequence). The J segment lost 2 bases and the V segment lost 3 bases, leaving 8 bases of the junction unmatched. The CDR3 sequence is CASSLAGQGKTYEQYF. The CDR3 DNA reads TGTGCCAGCAGCTTGGCGGGACAGGGCAAAACCTACGAGCAGTACTTC.

This clonotype was recorded a few times. Here the CDR3 DNA reads TGTGCCAGCAGCAATTCAGAGACCCAGTACTTC. Amino acids: CASSNSETQYF. This chain connects TRBV7-6 to TRBJ2-5; D unclear. The V end lost 5 bases, the J end lost 4 bases, and 5 bases lay between the germline ends. In germline, CDR1 is SGHVS, CDR2 FNYEAQ. The CDR3 loop spans 11 amino acids.

The chain joins TRBV7-9 to TRBJ1-2; D ambiguous. Germline lookup yields CDR1 SEHNR and CDR2 FQNEAQ (reference sequence). The CDR3 has 14 amino acids. With 5 bases removed from V and 6 bases from J, the gap between germline ends came to 16 bases. DNA for the CDR3: TGTGCCAGCAGCCCGACGGTCAGCCGAGATGGCTACACCTTC. Its protein product is CASSPTVSRDGYTF.

This clonotype was seen repeatedly, ten times or more. The chain carries TRBV7-2 and TRBJ2-7; TRBD2 matches 11 bases. Germline loops: CDR1 SGHTA, CDR2 FQGNSA. The CDR3 spans 15 residues. V trimming: 5 bases; J trimming: 7 bases; junction bases outside the gene matches: 10. Here the CDR3 DNA reads TGTGCCAGCAGCCCGATGGGACTAGCGGTCTCGGAGCAGTACTTC. It specifies CASSPMGLAVSEQYF.

This clonotype was observed a few times. The rearrangement uses TRBV7-9 and TRBJ1-5; D not certain. V lost 1 base and J 7 bases, leaving 8 bases between the germline ends. The CDR3 runs 13 residues. From germline, CDR1 is SEHNR and CDR2 FQNEAQ (reference sequence). The CDR3 nucleotides are TGTGCCAGCAGCTTAGGAGGGATACAGCCCCAGCATTTT. It codes for CASSLGGIQPQHF.

This clonotype was observed a handful of times. The J gene is TRBJ2-5, the V gene TRBV20-1; the D is unclear. The CDR3 length is 12 residues. CDR1 and CDR2 (germline): DFQATT, SNEGSKA (reference sequence). Trimming removed 3 bases from V and 0 bases from J, with 5 bases in between. Written as DNA, the CDR3 is TGCAGTGCTAGCTCCAACCAAGAGACCCAGTACTTC. It is translated as CSASSNQETQYF.

This clonotype was detected only a few times. V usage is TRBV12-3 or TRBV12-4 and J usage is TRBJ1-4; no clear D gene. This CDR3 region has 14 residues. V was pared by 5 bases and J by 6 bases, with 13 bases between. CDR3 DNA: TGTGCCAGCAGTGAATCAGGTCCGGATGAAAAACTGTTTTTT. This gives the protein CASSESGPDEKLFF.

This clonotype was seen ten or more times. This rearrangement joins TRBV7-6 to TRBJ2-7, with D unresolved. Germline values: CDR1 SGHVS, CDR2 FNYEAQ. The CDR3 extends over 15 amino acids. Between the trimmed V and J ends, which lost 0 bases and 3 bases, there was a span of 12 bases. CDR3 DNA: TGTGCCAGCAGCTTAGCGATGGGATCGATCTACGAGCAGTACTTC. This translates into CASSLAMGSIYEQYF. The full variable domain, in which reference TRBV7-6 and TRBJ2-7 provide the parts outside the CDR3, is GAGVSQSPRYKVTKRGQDVALRCDPISGHVSLYWYRQALGQGPEFLTYFNYEAQQDKSGLPNDRFSAERPEGSISTLTIQRTEQRDSAMYRCASSLAMGSIYEQYFGPGTRLTVT.

This sequence joins TRBV20-1 and TRBJ2-3; 7 bases match TRBD1. The CDR3 is 15 residues long. CDR1 and CDR2 (germline): DFQATT, SNEGSKA (reference sequence). V dropped 2 bases and J dropped 1; count of bases not matched to a gene: 6. The CDR3 DNA reads as TGCAGTGCTAGAAGACAGGGCACGGGCACAGATACGCAGTATTTT. Protein: CSARRQGTGTDTQYF.

J is TRBJ2-4 and V is TRBV2; TRBD1 matches at 9 bases. V lost 6 bases and J lost 0; bases outside the gene matches: 12. Germline V gene sequence: CDR1 SNHLY, CDR2 FYNNEI. The CDR3 length is 18 residues. CDR3 nucleotide sequence: TGTGCCAGCAGGAGCCGACAGGGGGGGATGATAGCCAAAAACATTCAGTACTTC. Translated, it gives CASRSRQGGMIAKNIQYF.

This clonotype was seen at least ten times. The chain joins TRBV11-2 to TRBJ2-7, with D hard to call. V lost 2 bases and J lost 0, with 11 bases in between. CDR1 and CDR2 from the germline V gene are SGHAT and FQNNGV. This CDR3 contains 15 residues. The CDR3 region is CASSLISGVSYEQYF. For the CDR3, the DNA is TGTGCCAGCAGCTTAATAAGTGGGGTCTCCTACGAGCAGTACTTC. The entire variable domain, with the rest obtained from reference TRBV11-2 and TRBJ2-7, is as follows: EAGVAQSPRYKIIEKRQSVAFWCNPISGHATLYWYQQILGQGPKLLIQFQNNGVVDDSQLPKDRFSAERLKGVDSTLKIQPAKLEDSAVYLCASSLISGVSYEQYFGPGTRLTVT.

This clonotype appeared a few times. The gene calls are TRBV28 and TRBJ1-3; the D is unclear. With 5 bases removed from V and 3 bases from J, the gap between germline ends came to 11 bases. The CDR3 runs 14 residues. Germline CDR1 is MDHEN and CDR2 is SYDVKM. Here the CDR3 DNA reads TGTGCCAGCAGTCCCCAGCCGATTGGAAACACCATATATTTT. It encodes CASSPQPIGNTIYF.

This clonotype was recorded many times. This chain links TRBV7-8 with TRBJ2-7, with TRBD1 matching 9 bases. The CDR3 has 14 residues. Trimming removed 2 bases from V and 5 bases from J; junction bases left unmatched: 4. CDR1 is SGHVS and CDR2 is FQNEAQ in the germline V gene. The CDR3, as DNA: TGTGCCAGCAGCTTAAGGGACAGGGTTAACGAGCAGTACTTC. Translating it yields CASSLRDRVNEQYF.

The J gene is TRBJ2-3, the V gene TRBV20-1; D ambiguous. Trimming took off 0 bases at V and 4 bases at J, with 5 bases between the two ends. The germline CDR1 and CDR2 sequences are DFQATT and SNEGSKA (reference sequence). CDR3 length equals 12 residues. The CDR3 reads CSARDNPDTQYF. The CDR3 DNA is TGCAGTGCTAGAGACAACCCAGATACGCAGTATTTT.

This clonotype was seen at least ten times. J is TRBJ2-1 and V is TRBV7-8; D remains ambiguous. With 0 bases removed from V and 2 bases from J, the gap between germline ends came to 5 bases. The CDR3 is 14 residues long. CDR1 SGHVS and CDR2 FQNEAQ come from the germline V gene. DNA of the CDR3: TGTGCCAGCAGCTTAGCCAATGCCTACAATGAGCAGTTCTTC. Its protein product is CASSLANAYNEQFF.

Many counts were recorded for this clonotype. The chain carries TRBV7-2 and TRBJ2-7; D is possibly TRBD1 (5 bases). Germline CDR1 and CDR2: SGHTA and FQGNSA. The CDR3 is made up of 14 amino acids. V was clipped by 5 bases and J by 7 bases, with 18 bases between them. In nucleotides, the CDR3 is TGTGCCAGCAGCCCAAGCAGGGCCGTGGGAGAGCAGTACTTC. Amino acids: CASSPSRAVGEQYF.

This chain connects TRBV19 to TRBJ2-6; tentatively, D is TRBD1 or TRBD2 (6 bases each). Germline V lookup: CDR1 LNHDA, CDR2 SQIVND (reference sequence). This CDR3 contains 16 residues. Between the trimmed V and J ends, which lost 10 bases and 0 bases, there was a span of 16 bases. The CDR3 protein is CATRGQVFSGANVLTF. Written as DNA, the CDR3 is TGTGCCACTCGGGGGCAGGTCTTCTCTGGGGCCAACGTCCTGACTTTC.

In its sample, this clonotype was seen many times. This rearrangement joins TRBV7-2 to TRBJ2-7; D may be TRBD1 (6 bases). The V end was cut by 7 bases, the J end by 3 bases, with 13 bases between. Germline values: CDR1 SGHTA, CDR2 FQGNSA. The CDR3 contains 13 residues. This CDR3 reads CASTPRGFYEQYF. The CDR3 region has the DNA TGTGCCAGCACCCCCAGGGGCTTCTACGAGCAGTACTTC.

This clonotype was seen more than once but under ten times. The rearrangement uses TRBV7-2 and TRBJ1-1, with D maybe TRBD1 (5 bases). CDR3 length: 16 amino acids. Deletions cut 0 bases from V and 6 bases from J, with 17 bases between. CDR1 is SGHTA and CDR2 is FQGNSA in the germline V gene. The CDR3 reads CASSLAGRRARPEAFF. CDR3 sequence (DNA): TGTGCCAGCAGCTTAGCTGGTCGCAGGGCCCGACCTGAAGCTTTCTTT.